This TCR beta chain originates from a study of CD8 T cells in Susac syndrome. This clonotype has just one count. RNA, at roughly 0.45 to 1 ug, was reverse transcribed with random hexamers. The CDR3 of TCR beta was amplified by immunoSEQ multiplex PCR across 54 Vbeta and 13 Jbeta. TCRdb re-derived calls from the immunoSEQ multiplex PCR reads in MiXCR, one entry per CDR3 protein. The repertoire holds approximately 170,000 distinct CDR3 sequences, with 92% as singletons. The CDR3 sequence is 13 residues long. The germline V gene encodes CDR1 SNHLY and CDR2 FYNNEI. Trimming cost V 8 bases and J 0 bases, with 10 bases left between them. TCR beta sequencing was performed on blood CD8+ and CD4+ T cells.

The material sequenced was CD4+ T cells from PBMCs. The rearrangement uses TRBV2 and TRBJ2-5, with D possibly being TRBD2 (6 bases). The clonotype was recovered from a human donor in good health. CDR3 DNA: TGTGCCAGCGGGCGGGGCAACCAAGAGACCCAGTACTTC. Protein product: CASGRGNQETQYF.